These 21 T cell receptor beta chains share one sample of origin, sequenced in a study of beta chain features in type 1 diabetes. Whole-study findings and limits: Moderately but significantly shorter TCRB CDR3s were found in Type 1 diabetes patients in all four CD4+ subsets.

Their antigens remain unidentified. Since all of the isolated RNA was reverse transcribed, expressed TCRB transcripts were what got sequenced. Profiling relied on immunoSEQ multiplex PCR, and the TCRdb table lists in-frame clones only, not all of them. The sample has around 45,000 clones, roughly 48% seen once. The sequenced material came from stem cell memory CD4+ T cells from blood. These receptors were collected from a young man with type 1 diabetes.

V and J are TRBV5-5 and TRBJ2-5; D remains unclear. The germline CDR1 and CDR2 sequences are SGHKS and YYEKEE (reference sequence). V shed 1 base and J shed 2 bases, with 6 bases lying between them. The CDR3 has 13 amino acids. CDR3 residues: CASSLPTQETQYF. The CDR3 coding sequence is TGTGCCAGCAGCTTGCCAACTCAAGAGACCCAGTACTTC.

This clone was detected only a few times. The rearrangement uses TRBV6-6 and TRBJ1-4; TRBD1 matches 7 bases. V gave up 6 bases and J gave up 7 bases; unmatched junction bases: 5. Germline CDR1 MNHNY, CDR2 SVGAGI (reference sequence). The CDR3 spans 13 residues. CDR3 coding DNA: TGTGCCAGCAGCCGACAGGGAGGTGAAAAACTGTTTTTT. It translates to CASSRQGGEKLFF.

The J gene is TRBJ1-5, the V gene TRBV15; D is undetermined. Germline loops: CDR1 LNHNV, CDR2 YYDKDF (reference sequence). CDR3 size: 13 residues. Deletions cut 1 base from V and 6 bases from J, with 7 bases between. CDR3 amino acids: CATSRGAGQPQHF. The DNA of the CDR3 is TGTGCCACCAGCAGAGGCGCGGGTCAGCCCCAGCATTTT.

This rearrangement joins TRBV27 to TRBJ2-1; TRBD2 aligns across 10 bases. The CDR3 is made up of 15 amino acids. V lost 6 bases and J lost 4; bases outside the gene matches: 6. The germline V gene has CDR1 MNHEY and CDR2 SMNVEV (reference sequence). CDR3 sequence (DNA): TGTGCCAGCAGGCAGACTAGCGGGCCATACAATGAGCAGTTCTTC. Protein product: CASRQTSGPYNEQFF.

This clone was counted between two and nine times. This rearrangement joins TRBV5-1 to TRBJ1-2; perhaps TRBD1 as D (5 bases). Germline CDR1 is SGHRS and CDR2 is YFSETQ. The CDR3 length is 12 residues. With 3 bases removed from V and 4 bases from J, the gap between germline ends came to 7 bases. The DNA for the CDR3 is TGCGCCAGCAGCTCGGGACTCTATGGCTACACCTTC. It codes for CASSSGLYGYTF.

The V and J genes are TRBV6-6 and TRBJ2-3, with D uncertain. V lost 0 bases to trimming and J lost 6 bases, with 7 bases between them. Germline V gene data show CDR1 as MNHNY and CDR2 as SVGAGI (reference sequence). There are 13 residues in the CDR3. CDR3 protein: CASSYSPVDTQYF. The CDR3 DNA is TGTGCCAGCAGTTACTCACCGGTGGATACGCAGTATTTT.

The J gene is TRBJ1-1, the V gene TRBV5-1, with a possible D match to TRBD1 (5 bases). The CDR3 extends over 13 amino acids. Germline lookup yields CDR1 SGHRS and CDR2 YFSETQ. Trimming removed 4 bases at V and 8 bases at J, with 15 bases between. The CDR3 region has the DNA TGCGCCAGCAGCGTCTACAGGTCTAGGGAAGCTTTCTTT. Amino acids: CASSVYRSREAFF.

The chain uses TRBV7-2 and TRBJ2-2; a weak D match, TRBD1 (5 bases). Germline V gene lookup returns CDR1 SGHTA and CDR2 FQGNSA. The length of the CDR3 is 14 residues. V was pared by 5 bases and J by 6 bases, with 13 bases between. CDR3 coding DNA: TGTGCCAGCAGCGTACAGGTTTTAGCCGGGGAGCTGTTTTTT. This codes for CASSVQVLAGELFF. Full variable domain (missing parts from reference TRBV7-2 and TRBJ2-2): GAGVSQSPSNKVTEKGKDVELRCDPISGHTALYWYRQSLGQGLEFLIYFQGNSAPDKSGLPSDRFSAERTGGSVSTLTIQRTQQEDSAVYLCASSVQVLAGELFFGEGSRLTVL.

The CDR3 reads CASSLGGTSGRNEQFF. DNA of the CDR3: TGCGCCAGCAGCTTGGGCGGGACTAGCGGACGCAATGAGCAGTTCTTC. This chain links TRBV5-1 with TRBJ2-1; 11 positions agree with TRBD2. This CDR3 comprises 16 residues. CDR1 SGHRS and CDR2 YFSETQ come from the germline V gene. Trimming at V came to 0 bases and at J to 6 bases, leaving 5 bases not matched to a gene.

The chain links TRBV7-2 to TRBJ1-1; D unclear. Germline-derived CDR1 and CDR2 are SGHTA and FQGNSA. The CDR3 spans 13 residues. Trimming took off 0 bases at V and 6 bases at J, with 8 bases between the two ends. CDR3 sequence (DNA): TGTGCCAGCAGCTTAGCGAGTTTCCCTGAAGCTTTCTTT. This sequence encodes CASSLASFPEAFF.

V usage is TRBV6-5 and J usage is TRBJ2-3, with D perhaps matching TRBD2 (6 bases). Germline V gene lookup returns CDR1 MNHEY and CDR2 SVGAGI. V was clipped by 8 bases and J by 4 bases, with 19 bases between them. CDR3 length: 15 amino acids. CDR3 in DNA: TGTGCCAGCTCGAACCCGGGAGCGGGCGCAGATACGCAGTATTTT. As protein: CASSNPGAGADTQYF.

The chain has TRBV5-1 and TRBJ2-7, with 7 bases lining up with TRBD1. After removal of 1 base from V and 1 base from J, the junction contained 8 bases not matched to a gene. The germline gives CDR1 SGHRS, CDR2 YFSETQ. This CDR3 is built from 16 residues. The CDR3 DNA sequence: TGCGCCAGCAGCTTGTCGACAGGGCGATCATCCTACGAGCAGTACTTC. Translation gives CASSLSTGRSSYEQYF.

Only a few counts were recorded for this clone. J is TRBJ2-1 and V is TRBV18, with D maybe TRBD1 (6 bases). V was pared by 3 bases and J by 7 bases, with 10 bases between. The CDR3 covers 13 residues. Germline V gene lookup returns CDR1 KGHSH and CDR2 LQKENI. The CDR3 region has the DNA TGTGCCAGCTCACCCACAGGGTCGAATGAGCAGTTCTTC. Its translation: CASSPTGSNEQFF.

This clone was found once. This sequence joins TRBV7-2 and TRBJ2-5, with D maybe TRBD2 (6 bases). V shed 4 bases and J shed 0 bases, with 21 bases lying between them. In germline, CDR1 is SGHTA, CDR2 FQGNSA. The CDR3 has 18 residues. The CDR3 protein is CASSSRTGGTPNQETQYF. The CDR3 DNA reads as TGTGCCAGCAGCTCCAGGACGGGCGGGACTCCGAACCAAGAGACCCAGTACTTC.

This clone was picked up a small number of times. This sample includes further DNA sequences coding for the same CDR3. The chain recombines TRBV9 with TRBJ2-2; D unresolved. Trimming removed 0 bases at V and 4 bases at J, with 7 bases between. CDR3 size: 14 residues. Germline assignment: CDR1 SGDLS and CDR2 YYNGEE. The CDR3 nucleotides are TGTGCCAGCAGCGTAGACTCGGGCACCGGGGAGCTGTTTTTT. Residues: CASSVDSGTGELFF.

This clone was counted between two and nine times. The V and J genes are TRBV19 and TRBJ2-2; TRBD2 aligns across 12 bases. Germline trimming cut 6 bases from V and 0 bases from J; bases unmatched to any gene: 2. Germline V gives CDR1 LNHDA, CDR2 SQIVND (reference sequence). This CDR3 comprises 16 residues. CDR3 sequence: CASRLAGGPNTGELFF. As DNA, the CDR3 is TGTGCCAGTAGGCTAGCGGGAGGGCCGAACACCGGGGAGCTGTTTTTT.

The chain couples TRBV6-6 to TRBJ2-1; 10 positions match TRBD2. V lost 8 bases, J lost 7 bases, and 2 bases stayed unmatched. The CDR3 runs to 12 residues. Per germline, CDR1 MNHNY and CDR2 SVGAGI (reference sequence). The CDR3 bases are TGTGCCAGCGCAGCGGGAGGGAATGAGCAGTTCTTC. Amino acids: CASAAGGNEQFF.

This clone has a handful of counts. The chain joins TRBV23-1 to TRBJ1-2, with 8 bases aligning to TRBD1. TRBV23-1 has ORF status, its function being uncertain. The CDR3 sequence is 16 residues long. The V gene end was trimmed by 4 bases and the J gene end by 7 bases; junction bases not matched to a gene: 14. Written as DNA, the CDR3 is TGCGCCAGCAGTCCCTACGACAGGGGACAAAGGAGTGGCTACACCTTC. Translating it yields CASSPYDRGQRSGYTF.

This chain uses TRBV15 with TRBJ2-1; 8 bases match TRBD2. CDR1 is LNHNV and CDR2 is YYDKDF in the germline V gene (reference sequence). V lost 1 base to trimming and J lost 0 bases; unmatched junction nucleotides: 8. The CDR3 sequence is 18 residues long. CDR3 nucleotide sequence: TGTGCCACCAGCAGAGGCGAAGCGGGAGTTACCTCCTACAATGAGCAGTTCTTC. It encodes CATSRGEAGVTSYNEQFF.

The rearrangement uses TRBV7-2 and TRBJ2-5; 9 positions agree with TRBD1. CDR3 length: 15 residues. Germline CDR1 SGHTA, CDR2 FQGNSA. The junction had 11 bases not matched to a gene; V was cut back by 5 bases and J by 7 bases. DNA of the CDR3: TGTGCCAGCAGCCTTGCAACAGGGGGCCGGGGGACCCAGTACTTC. It specifies CASSLATGGRGTQYF.

The V call is TRBV5-4, the J call TRBJ2-7; 8 bases agree with TRBD1. CDR3 length: 14 amino acids. Germline CDR1 reads SGHNT; CDR2 reads YYREEE (reference sequence). The J segment lost 4 bases and the V segment lost 4 bases, leaving 7 bases of the junction unmatched. CDR3 in DNA: TGTGCCAGCAGCCGCGACAGGGGTCCGTACGAGCAGTACTTC. Its translation is CASSRDRGPYEQYF. The full variable domain, in which reference TRBV5-4 and TRBJ2-7 provide the parts outside the CDR3, is ETGVTQSPTHLIKTRGQQVTLRCSSQSGHNTVSWYQQALGQGPQFIFQYYREEENGRGNFPPRFSGLQFPNYSSELNVNALELDDSALYLCASSRDRGPYEQYFGPGTRLTVT.